This TCR beta chain was obtained from a study of blood T cells in healthy people across ages. This clonotype was counted between two and nine times. The authors ran a second PCR of about 6 to 12 cycles using a sample-barcoded 5' primer and a J-beta primer mix. TCRdb recomputed calls from the 5' RACE reads with MiXCR, one row per CDR3 protein. The repertoire has about 640,000 distinct CDR3 sequences, about 54% of them found once; the top ten carry 30% to 40%. The ends lost 3 bases at V and 4 bases at J; junction bases unmatched: 10. CDR3 size: 16 residues. In germline, CDR1 is SGHRS, CDR2 YFSETQ. The sequence derives from a man aged 55 to 70 in good health. The sequenced sample was blood. The chain has TRBV5-1 and TRBJ2-5; TRBD1 aligns across 9 bases. The chain's CDR3 is CASSSTGGARRETQYF. CDR3 DNA: TGCGCCAGCAGCTCTACAGGGGGCGCGAGGAGAGAGACCCAGTACTTC.